The 12 T cell receptor beta chains reported below all come from one sample, sequenced in a study of long-term antiretroviral therapy in people with HIV. A v3.0 immunoSEQ assay was performed at survey level. Sequencing used immunoSEQ multiplex PCR; TCRdb keeps in-frame clones, though not all of them. The sample lists some 17,000 clones; more than 75% were seen once. The sequencing here drew on unsorted PBMCs, taken 6.9 years after starting antiretroviral therapy. The receptors were gathered from a man between 50 and 59 years old with HIV.

This chain's CDR3 is CAWIALAGVGEQFF. CDR3 nucleotides: TGTGCCTGGATAGCACTAGCGGGAGTAGGTGAGCAGTTCTTC. This rearrangement joins TRBV30 to TRBJ2-1; 11 bases are shared with TRBD2. Germline assignment: CDR1 GTSNPN and CDR2 SVGIG (reference sequence). CDR3 length: 14 amino acids. Germline trimming cut 4 bases from V and 9 bases from J; bases unmatched to any gene: 8.

This chain links TRBV19 with TRBJ2-7, with TRBD2 as a possible D gene (5 bases). This CDR3 is built from 11 residues. The germline V and J ends were trimmed by 5 bases and 5 bases, with 7 bases remaining between them. CDR1 is LNHDA and CDR2 is SQIVND in the germline V gene (reference sequence). In DNA, the CDR3 is TGTGCCAGTAGTTTCGGGAACGAGCAGTACTTC. Encoded protein: CASSFGNEQYF.

The chain couples TRBV9 to TRBJ2-1, with 7 bases identical to TRBD2. Germline V gene data show CDR1 as SGDLS and CDR2 as YYNGEE. The CDR3 extends over 13 amino acids. V was clipped by 1 base and J by 6 bases; unmatched bases: 1. The CDR3 reads CASSVSGGNEQFF. As DNA, the CDR3 is TGTGCCAGCAGCGTATCGGGAGGCAATGAGCAGTTCTTC.

The J gene is TRBJ2-7, the V gene TRBV18; 13 bases map to TRBD2. Unmatched junction bases numbered 5, after V lost 5 bases and J lost 4 bases. Germline CDR1 and CDR2: KGHSH and LQKENI. This CDR3 region has 15 residues. CDR3 sequence reads: CASSVTSGRGYEQYF. The CDR3 nucleotides read TGTGCCAGCTCAGTAACTAGCGGGAGGGGTTACGAGCAGTACTTC.

The chain joins TRBV30 to TRBJ1-5; 8 nucleotides align to TRBD1. Per germline, CDR1 GTSNPN and CDR2 SVGIG (reference sequence). The junction had 5 bases not matched to a gene; V was cut back by 4 bases and J by 6 bases. CDR3 size: 13 residues. The CDR3 sequence: CAWKDRDRQPQHF. Written as DNA, the CDR3 is TGTGCCTGGAAGGACAGGGACCGTCAGCCCCAGCATTTT. The full variable domain, rest sourced from reference TRBV30 and TRBJ1-5, is SQTIHQWPATLVQPVGSPLSLECTVEGTSNPNLYWYRQAAGRGLQLLFYSVGIGQISSEVPQNLSASRPQDRQFILSSKKLLLSDSGFYLCAWKDRDRQPQHFGDGTRLSIL.

The J gene is TRBJ2-7, the V gene TRBV11-2; TRBD2 matches 9 bases. This CDR3 spans 15 amino acids. V shed 4 bases, J shed 2 bases, and the junction held 6 bases outside the gene matches. Looked up from germline, CDR1 is SGHAT and CDR2 is FQNNGV. The CDR3 sequence: CASSSGTSRTYEQYF. CDR3 DNA: TGTGCCAGCAGCTCAGGGACTAGCCGAACCTACGAGCAGTACTTC.

V is TRBV7-2 and J is TRBJ1-4, with D possibly matching TRBD1 (5 bases). CDR1 is SGHTA and CDR2 is FQGNSA in the germline V gene. Trimming removed 4 bases from V and 7 bases from J, with 16 bases in between. This CDR3 has 15 residues. CDR3 protein: CASSSTGTQGEKLFF. The DNA of the CDR3 is TGTGCCAGCAGCTCCACCGGGACCCAGGGTGAAAAACTGTTTTTT.

This sequence joins TRBV9 and TRBJ2-4; either TRBD1 or TRBD2 may supply D (5 bases each). Germline V CDR1 and CDR2: SGDLS, YYNGEE. The CDR3 is made up of 15 amino acids. V shed 0 bases and J shed 6 bases, with 13 bases lying between them. The CDR3 sequence is CASSVEWGRGNIQYF. The CDR3 DNA is TGTGCCAGCAGCGTAGAATGGGGACGGGGAAACATTCAGTACTTC.

This clone is a singleton in its sample. This chain joins TRBV5-6 and TRBJ2-5, with TRBD2 matching 14 bases. CDR3 length equals 18 residues. After removal of 4 bases from V and 2 bases from J, the junction contained 10 bases not matched to a gene. The germline V gene encodes CDR1 SGHDT and CDR2 YYEEEE. The DNA for the CDR3 is TGTGCCAGCAGCCTACCGAGGGGACTAGCGGGGGAACAAGAGACCCAGTACTTC. It translates to CASSLPRGLAGEQETQYF.

J is TRBJ2-7 and V is TRBV7-8, with TRBD1 matching 7 bases. V lost 3 bases, J lost 2 bases, and 1 base stayed unmatched. CDR1 SGHVS and CDR2 FQNEAQ come from the germline V gene. The CDR3 spans 13 residues. CDR3 amino acids: CASSLTGTYEQYF. CDR3 DNA sequence: TGTGCCAGCAGCTTGACAGGGACCTACGAGCAGTACTTC.

V gene TRBV27 combines with J gene TRBJ2-6, with 8 bases matching TRBD1. V trimming: 6 bases; J trimming: 12 bases; junction bases outside the gene matches: 10. CDR1 is MNHEY, CDR2 SMNVEV, per germline (reference sequence). The CDR3 sequence is 14 residues long. The CDR3 loop is CASRLPGQESVLTF. CDR3 sequence (DNA): TGTGCCAGCAGGCTACCGGGACAGGAGTCCGTCCTGACTTTC.

The chain uses TRBV7-2 and TRBJ2-1, with D tentatively TRBD1 or TRBD2 (5 bases each). This CDR3 has 16 residues. V was cut by 1 base and J by 8 bases, with 18 bases left in between. Germline V lookup: CDR1 SGHTA, CDR2 FQGNSA. The CDR3 protein is CASSLGQPGRGDEQFF. CDR3 DNA sequence: TGTGCCAGCAGCTTAGGTCAACCGGGACGAGGCGATGAGCAGTTCTTC. Combining the CDR3 with reference TRBV7-2 and TRBJ2-1 gives the whole variable domain GAGVSQSPSNKVTEKGKDVELRCDPISGHTALYWYRQSLGQGLEFLIYFQGNSAPDKSGLPSDRFSAERTGGSVSTLTIQRTQQEDSAVYLCASSLGQPGRGDEQFFGPGTRLTVL.